The entry below gives a single T cell receptor beta chain sequence along with its context. The data belong to a study of monozygotic twins with inflammatory bowel disease. Every TCR library drew on approximately 3.5 ug of total RNA. From the 5' RACE reads, TCRdb lists one entry per CDR3 protein and no DNA. The sample's table shows 400,000 to 500,000 distinct CDR3 sequences. Germline V gene sequence: CDR1 SGHVS, CDR2 FQNEAQ. The CDR3 loop spans 14 amino acids. The TCR originated in a human donor with ulcerative colitis or Crohn's disease, or a healthy co-twin of an affected twin (not recorded which). This rearrangement joins TRBV7-8 to TRBJ1-2; the D gene TCRdb calls, TRBD1, cannot be checked with no DNA. The sample was blood. Here the CDR3 reads CASSLNRENYGYTF.